This TCR beta chain was recovered during a study of blood T cell repertoires in COVID-19 (dated by TCRdb to the early 2020s). At the level of the whole study: Collaborator samples came from the United States, Italy and Spain and covered acute and convalescent phases of COVID-19. The repertoires were released in a freely available public database intended as a resource for research on the immune response to SARS-CoV-2. HLA class I and class II types, where available, came from metadata supplied by the sample provider rather than from assay-based typing. Deeply sampled blood TCRbeta repertoires from subjects exposed to, actively infected with, or recovered from COVID-19 were included in the dataset. The samples were drawn from the first 160 participants of the ongoing ImmuneRACE study and from 1,254 subjects provided by 6 global collaborators. Sample metadata almost always included a de-identified subject ID, COVID-19 status, age in years and sex. The prospective study material was composed of cDNA or gDNA derived from T cells, B-cell-depleted T cells, or PBMCs.

Including cysteine and phenylalanine, the CDR3 has 16 amino acids. Just the 48-base CDR3 DNA is kept, in frame starting at base 1. The immunoSEQ Assay, a bias-controlled multiplex PCR, was used to amplify TCRbeta CDR3 regions from genomic DNA. In the authors' own workflow: The number of nucleated cells in each sample was estimated by amplification of reference gene primers within the assay. To quantify the absolute abundance of each unique TCRbeta CDR3 rearrangement, sequence reads were collapsed and filtered. For each sample, productive Simpson clonality was calculated as the square root of Simpson's diversity index across productive rearrangements. Sourced from immuneACCESS, this table was stored by TCRdb with only in-frame sequences that have V and J called. A share of the clones is absent; for the studies checked, an unresolved V gene accounts for under half, and the remainder has no known explanation. V and J calls and clone size are copied from that table; D and trimming were computed from the DNA. This sample comprises 310,000 or so clones, around 90% of them detected only once. The leading ten clones occupy about 6% of the sample.

Beyond this particular receptor, the publication reports: The amount of clinical and demographic metadata varied by source and participant and was provided uncurated.

Enrolling through a virtual design, the prospective study's participants ranged in age from about 18 to 100 years and lived across about two dozen United States geographic areas. To assign participants to cohorts, the prospective study relied on clinical history that participants themselves reported in a screening survey and a study questionnaire. Recovered participants in ImmuneRACE Cohort 3 were defined by two consecutive negative NP/OP PCR tests, clearance by a healthcare professional, or resolution of symptoms. In the prospective study, whole blood, serum and a nasopharyngeal or oropharyngeal swab were collected from each participant by mobile phlebotomists. Over an approximately 2-month period, participants in the prospective study had the option of providing additional blood draws and questionnaires. Before DNA extraction, prospective study blood samples were shipped either frozen or at room temperature.

Note on this clone: No antigen is known for it. The sample holds no much larger clone one base away, and base qualities are not on file.

Material: PBMCs or T cells enriched from blood (not recorded which). The chain employs TRBV21-1 and TRBJ1-1; the listed D gene, TRBD1, was not tested against the DNA. TRBV21-1 is an annotated pseudogene. The sequence came from a middle-aged woman who had recovered from COVID-19. CDR3 protein: CASSQPGQGNYTEAFF. In nucleotides, the sequence is TGTGCCAGCAGCCAACCTGGACAGGGGAATTACACTGAAGCTTTCTTT.